Below, 13 T cell receptor beta chains from the same sample are listed, as sequenced in a study of cytomegalovirus exposure and HLA in healthy donors. PCR involved 60 Vbeta and 13 Jbeta primers. Profiling relied on immunoSEQ multiplex PCR, and the TCRdb table lists in-frame clones only, not all of them. The repertoire holds more than 80,000 clones, with about 85% as singletons. Sequencing input: PBMCs. These receptors all come from a female donor in good health and CMV-seropositive.

The chain couples TRBV5-4 to TRBJ1-2, with D uncertain. Trimming pared 2 bases from V and 8 bases from J, leaving 16 bases between. Germline V CDR1 and CDR2: SGHNT, YYREEE (reference sequence). The CDR3 is 14 residues long. The DNA of the CDR3 is TGTGCCAGCAGCTTACCCGGGGAAGGTAGGGGCTACACCTTC. It codes for CASSLPGEGRGYTF.

This clone was found a few times. The V and J genes are TRBV30 and TRBJ1-1, with D perhaps TRBD1 (6 bases). Germline V gene lookup returns CDR1 GTSNPN and CDR2 SVGIG (reference sequence). The V and J ends lost 2 bases and 3 bases respectively, with 10 bases between them. CDR3 length equals 13 residues. CDR3 DNA sequence: TGTGCCTGGAGTTATTCAGGGGACACTGAAGCTTTCTTT. Its translation: CAWSYSGDTEAFF.

The chain is built from TRBV4-1 and TRBJ2-3; 8 positions agree with TRBD1. The CDR3 is 18 residues long. Trimming removed 4 bases from V and 2 bases from J; junction bases left unmatched: 14. Per the germline V gene, CDR1 is MGHRA and CDR2 is YSYEKL. The CDR3 sequence is CASSLLPGGDRSTDTQYF. CDR3 sequence (DNA): TGCGCCAGCAGCCTTCTACCCGGCGGGGACAGGTCCACAGATACGCAGTATTTT.

The chain employs TRBV2 and TRBJ1-6; maybe TRBD1 (5 bases). CDR3 length equals 16 residues. Trimming took off 8 bases at V and 0 bases at J, with 14 bases between the two ends. Germline V lookup: CDR1 SNHLY, CDR2 FYNNEI. The CDR3 loop reads CASARESRSYNSPLHF. CDR3 DNA sequence: TGTGCCAGCGCCAGGGAAAGCCGCTCCTATAATTCACCCCTCCACTTT.

The V call is TRBV18, the J call TRBJ1-3, with D unresolved. The V gene lost 2 bases and the J gene lost 0 bases, with 8 bases spanning the gap. Germline-derived CDR1 and CDR2 are KGHSH and LQKENI. There are 15 residues in the CDR3. The CDR3 protein is CASSPVRSSGNTIYF. DNA of the CDR3: TGTGCCAGCTCACCAGTCCGGAGCTCTGGAAACACCATATATTTT.

The chain joins TRBV7-9 to TRBJ1-2; 7 nucleotides agree with TRBD1. Germline V gene lookup returns CDR1 SEHNR and CDR2 FQNEAQ (reference sequence). The CDR3 length is 16 residues. With V trimmed by 5 bases and J by 3 bases, 12 bases remained unmatched. CDR3 nucleotides: TGTGCCAGCAGCCCCAGAGCGTCAACAGGGGACTATGGCTACACCTTC. Translated, it gives CASSPRASTGDYGYTF.

This chain connects TRBV11-2 to TRBJ2-7; D is possibly TRBD2 (5 bases). Looked up from germline, CDR1 is SGHAT and CDR2 is FQNNGV. The CDR3 length is 16 residues. V dropped 4 bases and J dropped 0 bases, with 16 bases sitting between them. The CDR3 DNA reads TGTGCCAGCAGCTCCGGGGAATGGAGCAGCTCCTACGAGCAGTACTTC. Its translation: CASSSGEWSSSYEQYF.

The chain joins TRBV6-6 to TRBJ2-4; 12 bases map to TRBD2. J gave up 5 bases and V 8 bases, and 10 bases lay outside the gene matches. Germline V gene sequence: CDR1 MNHNY, CDR2 SVGAGI (reference sequence). This CDR3 spans 16 amino acids. The CDR3, as DNA: TGTGCCAGCCTACCCGGGACTAGCGGGTTTCAAAACATTCAGTACTTC. Its protein is CASLPGTSGFQNIQYF.

The chain couples TRBV14 to TRBJ2-6; the D is unclear. Deletions cut 3 bases from V and 0 bases from J, with 9 bases between. Germline CDR1 and CDR2: SGHDN and FVKESK. The CDR3 sequence is 16 residues long. CDR3 region: CASSQTEYSGANVLTF. The CDR3 DNA follows: TGTGCCAGCAGCCAGACGGAGTACTCTGGGGCCAACGTCCTGACTTTC.

This clone was counted a single time. The V and J genes are TRBV19 and TRBJ2-1; D unclear. The CDR3 is 12 residues long. Per germline, CDR1 LNHDA and CDR2 SQIVND (reference sequence). V lost 3 bases to trimming and J lost 7 bases, with 7 bases between them. The CDR3 protein is CASSMRLNEQFF. The CDR3 nucleotides are TGTGCCAGTAGTATGAGACTGAATGAGCAGTTCTTC.

The rearrangement joins TRBV27 to TRBJ2-7; TRBD1 agrees at 7 bases. Unmatched junction bases numbered 2, after V lost 2 bases and J lost 1 base. The CDR3 extends over 14 amino acids. Looked up from germline, CDR1 is MNHEY and CDR2 is SMNVEV (reference sequence). CDR3 DNA: TGTGCCAGCAGTTTAAACAGGGGTTCCTACGAGCAGTACTTC. Translation gives CASSLNRGSYEQYF.

This clone is medium-sized in the sample. The gene calls are TRBV7-6 and TRBJ2-5; D uncertain. Per germline, CDR1 SGHVS and CDR2 FNYEAQ. The length of the CDR3 is 13 residues. V lost 2 bases to trimming and J lost 2 bases, with 6 bases between them. The CDR3 reads CASSLSRQETQYF. CDR3 sequence (DNA): TGTGCCAGCAGCTTAAGTAGACAAGAGACCCAGTACTTC.

The chain couples TRBV27 to TRBJ1-2, with 9 bases lining up with TRBD1. This CDR3 region has 14 residues. CDR1 MNHEY and CDR2 SMNVEV come from the germline V gene (reference sequence). Trimming removed 5 bases from V and 4 bases from J; junction bases left unmatched: 5. The CDR3 DNA reads TGTGCCAGCAGTACCACAGGGGGCGGCTATGGCTACACCTTC. Protein product: CASSTTGGGYGYTF.